This T cell receptor beta chain derives from a study of T cell clones after liver transplantation (dated by TCRdb to between 2018 and 2021). Study-level background: ITN030ST, the source of the samples, was a randomized trial that attempted immunosuppression withdrawal within 2 years of liver transplantation. Blood samples were collected pre-transplant, pre-randomization before withdrawal, and post-randomization after either complete withdrawal or failed withdrawal. As an antigen-independent comparator for donor-reactive sequences, third party-reactive TCRbeta sequences were also identified from pre-transplant MLRs. Tolerance meant complete immunosuppression withdrawal for at least one year without liver enzymes rising beyond twice the upper limit of normal. Of the eight recipients, a few were HCV-positive, while the remaining recipients had been transplanted for non-autoimmune, non-viral indications. The studied cohort comprised 8 liver transplant recipients, 3 classified as tolerant and 5 as non-tolerant. Until randomization at 12-24 months post-transplant, subjects were given standard immunosuppression, with no induction therapy. After a pre-transplant mixed lymphocyte reaction, TCRbeta sequencing was used to pinpoint donor-reactive T cell clones, which were subsequently tracked in post-transplant blood. The investigation overall reported the following: Low numbers of available donor cells limited the measurable donor-reactive repertoire in a couple of subjects. In 5 of 8 subjects, circulating donor-reactive CD4 TCRbeta sequences decreased significantly after transplant, regardless of tolerance or HCV status. Once repertoire turnover was taken into account, donor-reactive detection showed a significant reduction for CD4 in 7 of 8 subjects and for CD8 in 8 of 8. Donor-reactive sequences decreased more than third party-reactive sequences, which suggests partial antigen-specific deletion that was not related to withdrawal success. Without allograft tissue specimens, donor-reactive T cells may have migrated into the graft rather than being deleted. Because of small, heterogeneous patient numbers and non-standardized post-transplant time points, the conclusions were only preliminary.

Comment on this clone: Its antigen remains unidentified. Base qualities are not provided; no much larger clone lies one nucleotide away.

Unstimulated PBMCs, after thawing, were stained for CD3, CD4 and CD8 and then FACS-sorted into CD3+CD4+ and CD3+CD8+ populations. All 8 studied subjects were randomized to immunosuppression withdrawal. The Qiagen DNeasy Blood and Tissue Kit was used for genomic DNA isolation. The CDR3 measures 15 amino acids from cysteine to phenylalanine. The retained sequence is limited to the CDR3, 45 bases, with the frame set at the first base. The germline V gene (reference sequence) provides CDR1 MNHEY and CDR2 SMNVEV. For this chain, trimming is 3 bases at the V end and 0 bases at the J end, and the number of junction bases without a gene match is 3. High-throughput TCRbeta CDR3 sequencing of frozen genomic DNA was performed by immunoSEQ, with PCR amplification, mapping, bias correction and internal controls included. The authors processed their data as follows. Only productive rearrangements were retained, with each unique TCRbeta sequence defined by its CDR3 nucleotide sequence together with its V and J gene. A sequence counted as donor-reactive only if the sequence showed at least 5-fold expansion in CFSE-low cells compared with unstimulated pre-transplant cells and had a frequency of at least 0.01%. Minimum frequency thresholds were set for each subject on the basis of the unstimulated sample with the lowest template count, so that a detection power of at least 90% was ensured. Jensen-Shannon divergence between the top 1000 TCRbeta sequences post- versus pre-transplant served as the measure of repertoire turnover. Two-sided Fisher's exact tests were used to test for changes in how often donor-reactive sequences were detected. Held by TCRdb, this immuneACCESS table contains in-frame sequences only and omits some clones. Under half of the omission traces to an unresolved V gene where checked; the cause of the rest is unknown. V and J calls plus clone size are reproduced from that table; the DNA served to infer D and trimming. Counted in this sample were 55,000 to 70,000 clones; over 90% of them appeared once. 0.95% to 1% of the sample goes to the ten largest clones.

The TCR was taken from a human patient who received a liver transplant. After a transplant, not all T cells may be the patient's own; some may come from the graft donor. This specimen was CD4+ T cells from blood, taken around 27 months after liver transplant. The V gene is TRBV27 and the J gene is TRBJ2-3; TRBD2 lines up with 7 middle nucleotides. The DNA sequence is TGTGCCAGCAGTTTCCGTAGCGGGAGCACAGATACGCAGTATTTT. It translates as CASSFRSGSTDTQYF.